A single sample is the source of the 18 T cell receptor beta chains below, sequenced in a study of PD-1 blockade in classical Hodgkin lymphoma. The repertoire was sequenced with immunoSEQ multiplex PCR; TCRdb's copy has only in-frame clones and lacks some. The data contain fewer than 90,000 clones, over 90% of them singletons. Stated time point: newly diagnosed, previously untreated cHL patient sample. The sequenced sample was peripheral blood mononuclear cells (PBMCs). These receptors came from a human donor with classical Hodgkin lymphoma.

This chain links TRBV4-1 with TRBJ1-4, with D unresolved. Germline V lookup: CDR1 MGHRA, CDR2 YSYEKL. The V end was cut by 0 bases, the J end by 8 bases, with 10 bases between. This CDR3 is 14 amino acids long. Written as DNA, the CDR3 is TGCGCCAGCAGCCAAGAGGCACCGCTGGAAAAACTGTTTTTT. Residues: CASSQEAPLEKLFF.

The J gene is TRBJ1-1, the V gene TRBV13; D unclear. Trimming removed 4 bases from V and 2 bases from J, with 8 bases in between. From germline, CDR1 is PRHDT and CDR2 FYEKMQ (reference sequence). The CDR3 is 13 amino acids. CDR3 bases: TGTGCCAGCAGCTCCGCAGGAAACACTGAAGCTTTCTTT. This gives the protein CASSSAGNTEAFF.

CDR3 in amino acids: CASSLVAGDAYEQYF. DNA for the CDR3: TGTGCCAGCAGCTTAGTTGCGGGGGACGCCTACGAGCAGTACTTC. V and J are TRBV11-2 and TRBJ2-7; 7 positions match TRBD2. V was pared by 1 base and J by 2 bases, with 5 bases of the junction left unmatched. Germline values: CDR1 SGHAT, CDR2 FQNNGV. The CDR3 has 15 amino acids.

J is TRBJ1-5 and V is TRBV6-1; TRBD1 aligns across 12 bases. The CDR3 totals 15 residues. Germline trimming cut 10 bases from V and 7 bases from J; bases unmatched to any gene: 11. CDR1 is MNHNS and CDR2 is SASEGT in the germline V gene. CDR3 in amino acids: CATQPGQGAPQPQHF. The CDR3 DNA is TGTGCCACCCAACCGGGACAGGGGGCCCCGCAGCCCCAGCATTTT.

The CDR3 loop is CASSWGGGSTEAFF. CDR3 coding DNA: TGCGCCAGCAGCTGGGGTGGGGGGTCCACTGAAGCTTTCTTT. V usage is TRBV5-1 and J usage is TRBJ1-1; a weak D match, TRBD1 (5 bases). Germline V gene lookup returns CDR1 SGHRS and CDR2 YFSETQ. CDR3 size: 14 residues. V dropped 3 bases and J dropped 4 bases, with 13 bases sitting between them. Looking up the rest from reference TRBV5-1 and TRBJ1-1 gives the full variable domain: KAGVTQTPRYLIKTRGQQVTLSCSPISGHRSVSWYQQTPGQGLQFLFEYFSETQRNKGNFPGRFSGRQFSNSRSEMNVSTLELGDSALYLCASSWGGGSTEAFFGQGTRLTVV.

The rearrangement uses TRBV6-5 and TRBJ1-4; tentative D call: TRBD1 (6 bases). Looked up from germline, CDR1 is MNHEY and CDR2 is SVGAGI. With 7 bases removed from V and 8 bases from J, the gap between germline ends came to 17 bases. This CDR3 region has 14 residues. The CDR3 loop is CASKNIRGVEKLFF. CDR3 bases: TGTGCCAGCAAAAATATCAGGGGTGTGGAAAAACTGTTTTTT.

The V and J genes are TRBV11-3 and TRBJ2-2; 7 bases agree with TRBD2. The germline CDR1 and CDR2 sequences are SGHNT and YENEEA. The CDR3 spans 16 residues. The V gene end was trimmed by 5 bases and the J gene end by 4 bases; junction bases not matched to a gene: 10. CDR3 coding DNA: TGTGCCAGCAGCCCCGGGACTAAGCAACCCACCGGGGAGCTGTTTTTT. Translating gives CASSPGTKQPTGELFF.

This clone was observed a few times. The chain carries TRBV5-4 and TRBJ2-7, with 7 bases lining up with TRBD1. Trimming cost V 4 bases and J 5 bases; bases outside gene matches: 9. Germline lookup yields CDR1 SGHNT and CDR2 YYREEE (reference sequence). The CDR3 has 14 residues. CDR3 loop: CASSHRDSPNEQYF. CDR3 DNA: TGTGCCAGCAGCCACCGGGACAGCCCTAACGAGCAGTACTTC.

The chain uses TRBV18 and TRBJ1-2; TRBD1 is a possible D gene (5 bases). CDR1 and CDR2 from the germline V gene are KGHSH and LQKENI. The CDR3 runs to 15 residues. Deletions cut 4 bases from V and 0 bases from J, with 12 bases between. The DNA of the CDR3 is TGTGCCAGCTCACAGCAAGGGGCGACTAACTATGGCTACACCTTC. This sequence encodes CASSQQGATNYGYTF.

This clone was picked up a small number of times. CDR3 sequence: CASSLAGGGTEAFF. CDR3 bases: TGTGCCAGCAGCTTGGCTGGGGGAGGAACTGAAGCTTTCTTT. The rearrangement joins TRBV11-2 to TRBJ1-1; perhaps TRBD1 as D (5 bases). The CDR3 is 14 residues long. Germline values: CDR1 SGHAT, CDR2 FQNNGV. V was shortened by 3 bases and J by 5 bases, with 13 bases between the two germline ends.

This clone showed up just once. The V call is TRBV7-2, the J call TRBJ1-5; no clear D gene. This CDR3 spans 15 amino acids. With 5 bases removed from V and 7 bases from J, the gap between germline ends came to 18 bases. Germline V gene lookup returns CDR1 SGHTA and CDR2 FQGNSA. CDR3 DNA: TGTGCCAGCAGCCCTACCGCAGCACTGGTCCAGCCCCAGCATTTT. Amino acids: CASSPTAALVQPQHF.

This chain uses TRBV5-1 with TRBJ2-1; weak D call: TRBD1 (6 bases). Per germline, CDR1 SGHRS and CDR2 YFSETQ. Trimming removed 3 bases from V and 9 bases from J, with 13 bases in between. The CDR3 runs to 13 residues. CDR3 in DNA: TGCGCCAGCAGCTCGAATATGGGGGCTGAGCAGTTCTTC. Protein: CASSSNMGAEQFF.

CDR3 amino acids: CASSYSNRGFADTQYF. The CDR3 DNA sequence: TGTGCCAGCAGTTACTCGAATCGGGGTTTCGCAGATACGCAGTATTTT. The V and J genes are TRBV6-6 and TRBJ2-3; D may be TRBD2 (5 bases). The CDR3 is 16 amino acids. Germline V gene data show CDR1 as MNHNY and CDR2 as SVGAGI (reference sequence). V was pared by 0 bases and J by 4 bases, with 14 bases between.

CDR3 bases: TGTGCCAGCAACCCGGGCTCTGGAAACACCATATATTTT. It specifies CASNPGSGNTIYF. The chain couples TRBV6-1 to TRBJ1-3; D not certain. The CDR3 sequence is 13 residues long. With 7 bases removed from V and 0 bases from J, the gap between germline ends came to 7 bases. Germline lookup yields CDR1 MNHNS and CDR2 SASEGT.

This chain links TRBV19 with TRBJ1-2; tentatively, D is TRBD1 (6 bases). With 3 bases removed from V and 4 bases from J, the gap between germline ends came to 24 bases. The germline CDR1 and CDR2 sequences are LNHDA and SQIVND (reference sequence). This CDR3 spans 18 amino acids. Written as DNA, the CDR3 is TGTGCCAGTAGTATCGTCGGGGACACTCAGACTTTTCGCTATGGCTACACCTTC. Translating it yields CASSIVGDTQTFRYGYTF.

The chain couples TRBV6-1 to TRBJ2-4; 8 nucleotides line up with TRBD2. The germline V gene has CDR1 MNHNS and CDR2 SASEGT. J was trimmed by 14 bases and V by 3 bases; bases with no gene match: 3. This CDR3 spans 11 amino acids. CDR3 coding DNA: TGTGCCAGCAGTGACCGGGGGGGGGAGTACTTC. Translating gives CASSDRGGEYF.

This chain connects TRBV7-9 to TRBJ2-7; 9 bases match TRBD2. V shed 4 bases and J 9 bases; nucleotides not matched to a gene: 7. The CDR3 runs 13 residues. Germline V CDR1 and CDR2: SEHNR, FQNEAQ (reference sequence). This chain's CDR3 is CASSSRTSAGQYF. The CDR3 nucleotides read TGTGCCAGCAGCTCTCGGACTAGCGCGGGGCAGTACTTC.

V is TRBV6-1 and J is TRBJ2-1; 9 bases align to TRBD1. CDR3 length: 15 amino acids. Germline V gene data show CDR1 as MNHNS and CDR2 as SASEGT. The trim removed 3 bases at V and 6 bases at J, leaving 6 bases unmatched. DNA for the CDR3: TGTGCCAGCAGTGACGGGACAGGGAGGTCCAATGAGCAGTTCTTC. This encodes CASSDGTGRSNEQFF.